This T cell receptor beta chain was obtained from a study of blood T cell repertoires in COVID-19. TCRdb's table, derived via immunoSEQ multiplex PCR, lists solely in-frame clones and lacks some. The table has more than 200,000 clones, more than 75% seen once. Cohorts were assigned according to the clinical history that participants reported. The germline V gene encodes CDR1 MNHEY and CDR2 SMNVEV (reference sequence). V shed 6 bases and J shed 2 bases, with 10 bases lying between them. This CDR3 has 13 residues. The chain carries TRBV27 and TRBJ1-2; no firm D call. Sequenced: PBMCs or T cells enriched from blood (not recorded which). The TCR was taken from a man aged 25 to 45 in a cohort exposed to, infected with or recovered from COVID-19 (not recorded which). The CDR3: CASRRGLNYGYTF. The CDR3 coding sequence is TGTGCCAGCAGACGCGGTTTGAACTATGGCTACACCTTC.